Described below is a single TCR beta chain sequence and its context. At one of its ends the junction is not consistent with the germline gene, which may arise from a read error. Blood RNA was derived from unsorted whole blood, and germline DNA was extracted too. TCR beta cDNA was reverse-transcribed from roughly 0.45 ug of total RNA. The reaction used a constant-region primer and ProtoScript II reverse transcriptase. Libraries for TCR beta were built through three nested multiplex PCR rounds, which together made up a slightly modified ARM-PCR procedure. TRBV1-TRBV30 forward primers paired with a C-beta reverse primer drove the first two PCR rounds, roughly 10 cycles each. Using its own MiXCR run on the multiplex PCR reads, TCRdb lists one record per CDR3 protein. The sample consists of some 180,000 distinct CDR3 sequences, less than 65% of them appearing once. Germline CDR1 MGHRA, CDR2 YSYEKL. The CDR3 spans 18 residues.

This entry comes from a study of tumor-infiltrating lymphocytes in primary liver carcinoma. Study context: Tumor stage was T1-T3 N0M0, and tumor size was roughly 4.2 to 11 cm across.

The chain carries TRBV4-1 and TRBJ2-5, with 9 bases lining up with TRBD2. The receptor comes from a man aged 40-55 years with primary liver carcinoma and hepatitis B virus infection. The sequenced material came from peripheral blood. The DNA for the CDR3 is TGCGTCAGCAGCCAAGATGGGGTGGCTAGCGGGATCATAGAGACCCAGTACTTC. Translation gives CVSSQDGVASGIIETQYF.